This T cell receptor (beta chain) was observed in a study of T cells after yellow fever vaccination. Across the study: Some fractions had low cell numbers, and these were prepared with SMART-Seq v4 Ultra Low Input.

5'RACE template switching added a universal primer site and UMIs to TCR cDNA. Each CDR3 protein is one row after TCRdb ran MiXCR on the 5' RACE reads. The sample has 400,000 or so distinct CDR3 sequences; roughly 6.2% are singletons. This CDR3 comprises 14 residues. J lost 1 base, V lost 3 bases, and 3 bases had no gene match. Germline-derived CDR1 and CDR2 are SGHRS and YFSETQ. This clonotype has a handful of counts. The antigen remains undetermined. Study-level points and caveats: Overlap between CD4 and CD8 compartments was detected for a small share of clonotypes. Post-booster repertoires contained most primary-vaccination clones again (roughly 96% CD4, less than 90% CD8).

The chain uses TRBV5-1 and TRBJ1-1, with 7 nucleotides matching TRBD1. The material was PBMCs, obtained 5 days after the yellow fever booster vaccination. The clonotype was recovered from a man aged 25 to 40 who received the YFV17D yellow fever vaccine. CDR3 loop: CASSSTGANTEAFF. CDR3 DNA: TGCGCCAGCAGCTCTACAGGGGCGAACACTGAAGCTTTCTTT.